This TCR beta chain came from a study of T cells in Graves' hyperthyroidism and ophthalmopathy. The length of the CDR3 is 16 residues. Trimming stripped 4 bases from V and 4 bases from J, with 20 bases between. Germline CDR1 and CDR2: SGHTS and YDEGEE. This clonotype was seen many times. The CDR3 regions of TCR beta were amplified from RNA transcripts. The primer set for the first-round RT-PCR of the TCR CDR3 was HTBI. TCRdb re-called the multiplex PCR reads through MiXCR, storing one row per CDR3 protein. Among around 700,000 distinct CDR3 sequences listed, around 20% were seen once. V is TRBV5-8 and J is TRBJ2-5; D may be TRBD2 (5 bases). This TCR was sampled from a woman between 50 and 59 years old with Graves' hyperthyroidism that later progressed to Graves' ophthalmopathy. The specimen was blood. The DNA for the CDR3 is TGTGCCAGCAGCCGCCCCGGGGTTGGGGATCGAGAGACCCAGTACTTC. It codes for CASSRPGVGDRETQYF.